This passage covers 13 T cell receptor beta chains from one sample sequenced in a study of tumor and adjacent non-tumor tissue in lung cancer (dated by TCRdb to 2016 to 2019). Receptor libraries were prepared by multiplex PCR. TCRdb names Illumina HiSeq 2500 as the instrument used. TCRbeta libraries were constructed through three rounds of nested PCR with primers (Table S4) according to protocols modified from ARM-PCR. The public reads were run again by TCRdb, first through fastp at Q25 and then through MiXCR, and only productive beta chains were kept. Each record represents a unique CDR3 protein, reported with the most common genes and DNA among its rows. The sample includes over 100,000 distinct CDR3 sequences, with about 64% observed a single time. The ten largest clones capture around 17% of the sample. RNA was isolated from bulk unsorted tissue, and RNA quality was assessed with a NanoDrop ND-1000 and an Agilent 2100. Normal lung samples were distant non-tumor tissue taken more than 3 cm from the tumor edge.

What was sequenced was distant non-tumor lung tissue. All receptors derive from a man aged 55-75 years with non-small cell lung cancer.

This clonotype was seen repeatedly, ten times or more. This chain connects TRBV6-2 or TRBV6-3 to TRBJ1-2, with D perhaps matching TRBD1 (5 bases). V lost 6 bases, J lost 0 bases, and 17 bases lay in between. Germline assignment: CDR1 MNHEY and CDR2 SVGEGT. The CDR3 runs 16 residues. CDR3 nucleotides: TGTGCCAGCAGCCTTTGGCGGGACTTAGCTAACTATGGCTACACCTTC. Translating gives CASSLWRDLANYGYTF.

As for this clonotype: Because it lacks the conserved phenylalanine or tryptophan at the end, this CDR3 is likely a read error. The DNA is omitted, as the CDR3 cannot be located on it reliably, and the CDR3 follows TCRdb's listing. The rearrangement joins TRBV11-3 to TRBJ2-1; the table's D call, TRBD2, was not checked against the DNA. Germline CDR1 SGHNT, CDR2 YENEEA. Termini included, the CDR3 measures 14 amino acids. The CDR3: CASSWEGLANAQSL.

Notes on this clonotype: A much larger clone sits a single nucleotide away, making a read error possible. The chain has TRBV28 and TRBJ2-7; 8 positions match TRBD1. V was pared by 8 bases and J by 5 bases, with 11 bases of the junction left unmatched. The CDR3 runs 14 residues. Germline lookup yields CDR1 MDHEN and CDR2 SYDVKM. CDR3: CASGSRDRRHEQYF. The DNA for the CDR3 is TGTGCCAGCGGTTCCCGGGACAGGCGACACGAGCAGTACTTC.

The gene calls are TRBV11-1 and TRBJ2-1, with D uncertain. Trimming removed 0 bases from V and 1 base from J, with 4 bases in between. Germline values: CDR1 SGHAT, CDR2 FQDESV (reference sequence). The CDR3 is made up of 14 amino acids. The CDR3 protein is CASSLASSYNEQFF. The DNA for the CDR3 is TGTGCCAGCAGCTTAGCGTCTTCCTACAATGAGCAGTTCTTC.

This chain links TRBV7-9 with TRBJ1-1; D is unclear. The CDR3 runs to 12 residues. V was pared by 5 bases and J by 8 bases, with 12 bases between. Germline CDR1 is SEHNR and CDR2 is FQNEAQ (reference sequence). In nucleotides, the CDR3 is TGTGCCAGCAGCCAATTCGGGGTCGAAGCTTTCTTT. Amino acids: CASSQFGVEAFF.

About this clonotype: This may be a read error, as it is one base from a much larger clone. The rearrangement joins TRBV12-3 or TRBV12-4 to TRBJ1-2, with no clear D. Trimming cost V 8 bases and J 5 bases, with 12 bases left between them. The length of the CDR3 is 12 residues. The CDR3 protein is CASLEDLYGYTF. In DNA, the CDR3 is TGTGCCAGCTTGGAAGACCTATATGGCTACACCTTC.

A note on this clonotype: A read error may account for a junction end that differs from germline. The rearrangement links TRBV12-3 or TRBV12-4 to TRBJ1-1; D is undetermined. The CDR3 extends over 13 amino acids. The CDR3 protein is CASCLTYNSEAFF. For the CDR3, the DNA is TGTGCCAGCTGTTTGACATATAACTCTGAAGCTTTCTTT.

Points on this clonotype: A much larger clone sits a single nucleotide away, making a read error possible. This chain joins TRBV5-1 and TRBJ1-2; possibly TRBD1 for D (5 bases). Germline CDR1 is SGHRS and CDR2 is YFSETQ. The CDR3 has 11 amino acids. CDR3 nucleotides: TGCGCCGGCAGCCCTGGGGGAGGCTACACCTTC. Encoded protein: CAGSPGGGYTF.

Within the sample, this clonotype is medium-sized. The chain carries TRBV11-2 and TRBJ2-7; D is perhaps TRBD1 or TRBD2 (7 bases each). Trimming pared 5 bases from V and 6 bases from J, leaving 20 bases between. Germline CDR1 is SGHAT and CDR2 is FQNNGV. This CDR3 has 15 amino acids. CDR3 in DNA: TGTGCCAGCAGCAGTAGGTCAGGGGGAGGGTTCGAGCAGTACTTC. Amino acids: CASSSRSGGGFEQYF.

For this clonotype: A much larger clone differs from this one at a single base, so this may be a read error. CDR3 sequence reads: CTSSLDGRGFDEQFF. The CDR3 DNA follows: TGCACCAGCAGCTTGGACGGGAGAGGCTTTGATGAGCAGTTCTTC. This chain links TRBV5-1 with TRBJ2-1, with D possibly being TRBD2 (6 bases). The CDR3 is 15 amino acids. Germline lookup yields CDR1 SGHRS and CDR2 YFSETQ.

The sample holds a few counts of this clonotype. An end of the junction does not agree with germline; a read error may underlie this. The chain recombines TRBV7-2 with TRBJ2-7; TRBD2 aligns across 9 bases. This CDR3 region has 19 residues. In germline, CDR1 is SGHTA, CDR2 FQGNSA. CDR3 DNA sequence: TGTGCCAACAGCTTGGCCCCGGGGGTAGCGGGAGCGCGGACCTACGAGCAGTACTTC. The encoded protein is CANSLAPGVAGARTYEQYF. The complete variable domain, with remaining parts taken from reference TRBV7-2 and TRBJ2-7, reads GAGVSQSPSNKVTEKGKDVELRCDPISGHTALYWYRQSLGQGLEFLIYFQGNSAPDKSGLPSDRFSAERTGGSVSTLTIQRTQQEDSAVYLCANSLAPGVAGARTYEQYFGPGTRLTVT.

About this clonotype itself: A junction end diverges from the germline sequence, so it may reflect a read error. This chain links TRBV11-1 with TRBJ2-7; D could derive from TRBD1 or TRBD2 (6 bases each). The CDR3 contains 14 residues. Germline V CDR1 and CDR2: SGHAT, FQDESV (reference sequence). CDR3 DNA sequence: TGTACCAGTAGCTTAGGGGGGACCTTCTCCGAGCAGTACTTC. Translation gives CTSSLGGTFSEQYF.

As for this clonotype: One base away lies a much larger clone, so this may be a sequencing read error. CDR3 in amino acids: CSPPRPGGRELFF. The CDR3 DNA reads as TGCAGTCCTCCAAGACCAGGGGGCAGGGAGCTGTTTTTT. This chain uses TRBV20-1 with TRBJ2-2, with 8 bases lining up with TRBD1. J was trimmed by 9 bases and V by 8 bases; bases with no gene match: 11. The CDR3 length is 13 residues. Germline CDR1 reads DFQATT; CDR2 reads SNEGSKA (reference sequence).